Each of the 20 T cell receptor beta chains below was sequenced from the same sample in a study of beta chain features in type 1 diabetes. General study results and limits: Across all four CD4+ subsets, people with type 1 diabetes showed modestly shorter TCRB CDR3s.

Of the isolated RNA, all was reverse transcribed, and so the sequenced material was expressed TCRB transcripts. Sequenced by immunoSEQ multiplex PCR; TCRdb stores in-frame clones only, minus some. The sample has some 140,000 clones; 9% are singletons. The antigens these receptors bind are not known. Sequences were obtained from central memory CD4+ T cells from blood. The receptors originated from a man aged 25-45 years with type 1 diabetes.

The chain carries TRBV27 and TRBJ1-2; 7 bases fit TRBD1. This CDR3 is built from 16 residues. Germline CDR1 is MNHEY and CDR2 is SMNVEV (reference sequence). J was trimmed by 5 bases and V by 6 bases; bases with no gene match: 15. CDR3 in amino acids: CASRPDIGQASYGYTF. The CDR3 DNA sequence: TGTGCCAGCAGACCAGATATTGGACAGGCGAGTTATGGCTACACCTTC.

This sequence joins TRBV2 and TRBJ1-1; 7 bases align to TRBD1. Germline lookup yields CDR1 SNHLY and CDR2 FYNNEI. This CDR3 is 15 amino acids long. J gave up 2 bases and V 2 bases, and 5 bases lay outside the gene matches. This chain's CDR3 is CASSEKGAGNTEAFF. Here the CDR3 DNA reads TGTGCCAGCAGTGAAAAGGGGGCGGGAAACACTGAAGCTTTCTTT.

The genes are TRBV30 and TRBJ2-5; 13 nucleotides agree with TRBD2. V trimming: 1 base; J trimming: 4 bases; junction bases outside the gene matches: 3. CDR1 GTSNPN and CDR2 SVGIG come from the germline V gene (reference sequence). The CDR3 spans 15 residues. The CDR3 spells CAWSGLAGGGETQYF. CDR3 nucleotide sequence: TGTGCCTGGAGTGGACTAGCGGGGGGAGGAGAGACCCAGTACTTC.

This chain uses TRBV10-3 with TRBJ1-5; 7 nucleotides agree with TRBD1. The V segment lost 2 bases and the J segment 5 bases; nucleotides outside the gene matches: 9. From germline, CDR1 is ENHRY and CDR2 SYGVKD. The CDR3 totals 16 residues. As DNA, the CDR3 is TGTGCCATCAGTGAGGAGGGAGGCAGGGGGTATCAGCCCCAGCATTTT. As protein: CAISEEGGRGYQPQHF.

This chain links TRBV11-2 with TRBJ2-1, with D perhaps TRBD1 (6 bases). The ends were cut back, 5 bases at V and 8 bases at J, with 10 bases in the middle. This CDR3 has 12 amino acids. The germline gives CDR1 SGHAT, CDR2 FQNNGV. The CDR3 loop is CASSPQGYEQFF. For the CDR3, the DNA is TGTGCCAGCAGCCCACAGGGTTATGAGCAGTTCTTC.

The chain recombines TRBV2 with TRBJ2-2; D possibly corresponds to TRBD2 (5 bases). Germline lookup yields CDR1 SNHLY and CDR2 FYNNEI. The CDR3 sequence is 15 residues long. Trimming shortened V by 4 bases and J by 5 bases, and 14 bases separated the two germline ends. CDR3 sequence (DNA): TGTGCCAGCAGTGTTCTGGGGTGGGAGACCGGGGAGCTGTTTTTT. Amino acids: CASSVLGWETGELFF.

The genes are TRBV9 and TRBJ2-2; D perhaps matches TRBD1 (6 bases). This CDR3 comprises 14 residues. Between the trimmed V and J ends, which lost 7 bases and 3 bases, there was a span of 13 bases. The germline gives CDR1 SGDLS, CDR2 YYNGEE. CDR3: CASRRTEYTGELFF. The CDR3 region has the DNA TGTGCCAGCCGACGGACAGAATACACCGGGGAGCTGTTTTTT.

A few counts support this clone. This chain connects TRBV30 to TRBJ2-3; 9 bases are shared with TRBD1. Per the germline V gene, CDR1 is GTSNPN and CDR2 is SVGIG (reference sequence). V shed 1 base and J 0 bases; nucleotides not matched to a gene: 2. The CDR3 consists of 15 residues. The CDR3 is CAWSEGQGSTDTQYF. CDR3 in DNA: TGTGCCTGGAGTGAGGGACAGGGCAGCACAGATACGCAGTATTTT.

The chain recombines TRBV9 with TRBJ2-1; TRBD2 matches at 7 bases. V trimming: 0 bases; J trimming: 8 bases; junction bases outside the gene matches: 14. The CDR3 sequence is 17 residues long. From germline, CDR1 is SGDLS and CDR2 YYNGEE. The CDR3 DNA sequence: TGTGCCAGCAGCGTAGCCGGACTAGACTTCAACGGCGATGAGCAGTTCTTC. Translation: CASSVAGLDFNGDEQFF. Together with reference TRBV9 and TRBJ2-1, the CDR3 gives the full variable domain: DSGVTQTPKHLITATGQRVTLRCSPRSGDLSVYWYQQSLDQGLQFLIQYYNGEERAKGNILERFSAQQFPDLHSELNLSSLELGDSALYFCASSVAGLDFNGDEQFFGPGTRLTVL.

This clone was detected a few times. The chain is built from TRBV4-1 and TRBJ1-5; D is uncertain. V lost 1 base and J lost 0, with 13 bases in between. Germline CDR1 reads MGHRA; CDR2 reads YSYEKL. This CDR3 is built from 17 residues. The CDR3 sequence: CASSQVEFIYSNQPQHF. CDR3 nucleotides: TGCGCCAGCAGCCAAGTAGAATTCATCTATAGCAATCAGCCCCAGCATTTT.

This clone was found a few times. The same CDR3 also results from other DNA sequences found in this sample. The chain employs TRBV5-1 and TRBJ2-5; maybe TRBD2 (7 bases). V shed 4 bases and J shed 1 base, with 11 bases lying between them. CDR1 SGHRS and CDR2 YFSETQ come from the germline V gene. This CDR3 comprises 14 residues. In nucleotides, the CDR3 is TGCGCCAGCAGCGCCGGGGGGCGCCAAGAGACCCAGTACTTC. This codes for CASSAGGRQETQYF.

The chain recombines TRBV18 with TRBJ2-1; the D is unclear. Per the germline V gene, CDR1 is KGHSH and CDR2 is LQKENI. V lost 0 bases to trimming and J lost 6 bases, with 9 bases between them. The CDR3 spans 14 residues. CDR3 region: CASSPPPGLNEQFF. DNA for the CDR3: TGTGCCAGCTCACCACCGCCCGGTCTCAATGAGCAGTTCTTC.

This clone was seen only a few times. The rearrangement links TRBV7-9 to TRBJ2-3, with TRBD2 identical over 10 bases. There are 17 residues in the CDR3. The germline V gene has CDR1 SEHNR and CDR2 FQNEAQ (reference sequence). V shed 5 bases and J 4 bases; nucleotides not matched to a gene: 12. The CDR3 DNA follows: TGTGCCAGCAGCGCCTTAGCGGGGGGTCCGGTGGCAGATACGCAGTATTTT. It translates to CASSALAGGPVADTQYF.

The CDR3 sequence: CASTSRAGAYNEQFF. CDR3 nucleotides: TGCGCCAGCACCTCACGAGCGGGGGCCTACAATGAGCAGTTCTTC. V usage is TRBV4-1 and J usage is TRBJ2-1; 8 positions agree with TRBD2. Trimming at V came to 7 bases and at J to 2 bases, leaving 7 bases not matched to a gene. The CDR3 is made up of 15 amino acids. In germline, CDR1 is MGHRA, CDR2 YSYEKL.

This clone showed up just a few times. This chain links TRBV7-9 with TRBJ2-7, with 9 bases identical to TRBD1. The CDR3 runs to 14 residues. The V gene's germline CDR1 is SEHNR and CDR2 FQNEAQ (reference sequence). With V trimmed by 5 bases and J by 4 bases, 6 bases remained unmatched. DNA of the CDR3: TGTGCCAGCAGCATCCGGGACAGGGTTTACGAGCAGTACTTC. Translated, it gives CASSIRDRVYEQYF.

The CDR3 reads CASIRGPGYTF. The CDR3 DNA reads TGTGCCAGCATTAGGGGGCCTGGCTACACCTTC. The chain carries TRBV6-4 and TRBJ1-2; the match to TRBD1 covers 7 bases. The CDR3 covers 11 residues. J gave up 7 bases and V 7 bases, and 3 bases lay outside the gene matches. Germline values: CDR1 MRHNA, CDR2 SNTAGT.

This clone was detected only a few times. The chain has TRBV7-8 and TRBJ1-5, with D perhaps matching TRBD1 (5 bases). Trimming took off 1 base at V and 5 bases at J, with 12 bases between the two ends. Germline assignment: CDR1 SGHVS and CDR2 FQNEAQ. The CDR3 is 15 residues long. CDR3: CASSLGSGRDQPQHF. CDR3 bases: TGTGCCAGCAGCTTAGGGTCAGGGAGGGATCAGCCCCAGCATTTT. Looking up the rest from reference TRBV7-8 and TRBJ1-5 gives the full variable domain: GAGVSQSPRYKVAKRGQDVALRCDPISGHVSLFWYQQALGQGPEFLTYFQNEAQLDKSGLPSDRFFAERPEGSVSTLKIQRTQQEDSAVYLCASSLGSGRDQPQHFGDGTRLSIL.

This clone was seen a handful of times. The CDR3 spells CASGTSGGDEQFF. In nucleotides, the CDR3 is TGTGCCAGCGGGACTAGCGGGGGCGATGAGCAGTTCTTC. V and J are TRBV2 and TRBJ2-1; 14 nucleotides match TRBD2. Germline V gene lookup returns CDR1 SNHLY and CDR2 FYNNEI. The CDR3 is 13 residues long. V dropped 8 bases and J dropped 8; count of bases not matched to a gene: 2. Full variable domain (remainder filled in from reference TRBV2 and TRBJ2-1): EPEVTQTPSHQVTQMGQEVILRCVPISNHLYFYWYRQILGQKVEFLVSFYNNEISEKSEIFDDQFSVERPDGSNFTLKIRSTKLEDSAMYFCASGTSGGDEQFFGPGTRLTVL.

This clone was recorded a few times. The CDR3 bases are TGCGCCAGCAGCTCAGGGGAAGAGACCCAGTACTTC. Amino acid sequence: CASSSGEETQYF. The chain joins TRBV5-1 to TRBJ2-5; TRBD1 might be the D (6 bases). CDR3 length equals 12 residues. V was clipped by 3 bases and J by 3 bases, with 6 bases between them. Germline CDR1 reads SGHRS; CDR2 reads YFSETQ.

This clone has more than one count but fewer than ten. This sequence joins TRBV9 and TRBJ1-1, with D possibly matching TRBD1 (5 bases). Trimming removed 4 bases from V and 3 bases from J, with 16 bases in between. CDR3 length: 15 residues. Germline V gene sequence: CDR1 SGDLS, CDR2 YYNGEE. The CDR3 loop is CASSPGGAGDTEAFF. CDR3 nucleotide sequence: TGTGCCAGCAGCCCAGGAGGGGCGGGGGACACTGAAGCTTTCTTT.